The clone carrying this TCR beta chain was recorded many times. TCRdb re-called the RACE reads with MiXCR, one entry per CDR3 protein. Found here are 300,000 to 450,000 distinct CDR3 sequences, less than 6.5% of them singletons; the top ten hold 2.6%. This entry is derived from a study of human T cells and chemical hapten exposure. Overall study: Predominantly women, the patients had alopecia areata, totalis or universalis.

Time point reported: pre-sensitization, week 0. Treatment defined: therapeutic diphenylcyclopropenone sensitization with weekly scalp DPC. CDR1 and CDR2 (germline): MDHEN, SYDVKM. Trimming took 5 bases from V and 2 from J, leaving 13 bases between them. The length of the CDR3 is 15 residues. This clonotype originated in a woman between 50 and 59 years old with alopecia areata. Some clones in this sample may be carry-over from other donors' samples. This chain joins TRBV28 and TRBJ2-4, with D maybe TRBD2 (6 bases). This specimen was whole blood, taken in connection with sensitization to the hapten diphenylcyclopropenone (DPC). CDR3 nucleotide sequence: TGTGCCAGCAGTCCTCCCGGGAGTTCCAAAAACATTCAGTACTTC. Protein product: CASSPPGSSKNIQYF. Full variable domain (outside the CDR3, taken from reference TRBV28 and TRBJ2-4): DVKVTQSSRYLVKRTGEKVFLECVQDMDHENMFWYRQDPGLGLRLIYFSYDVKMKEKGDIPEGYSVSREKKERFSLILESASTNQTSMYLCASSPPGSSKNIQYFGAGTRLSVL.